Each of the 32 T cell receptor beta chains below was sequenced from the same sample in a study of blood T cell repertoires in COVID-19. Libraries were prepared by immunoSEQ multiplex PCR; TCRdb keeps only in-frame clonotypes and omits some of them. The data show roughly 200,000 clones, with roughly 89% seen just once and 3.5% to 4% held by the top ten. The sample taken for sequencing was PBMCs or T cells enriched from blood (not recorded which). The receptors were sampled from a woman in her 30s with acute COVID-19.

This sequence joins TRBV19 and TRBJ1-2; 7 bases map to TRBD1. Germline assignment: CDR1 LNHDA and CDR2 SQIVND (reference sequence). CDR3 length equals 16 residues. V shed 6 bases, J shed 8 bases, and the junction held 18 bases outside the gene matches. This chain's CDR3 is CASRTLWDRPAEGYTF. The DNA for the CDR3 is TGTGCCAGTAGAACATTATGGGACAGACCAGCGGAGGGCTACACCTTC.

The V call is TRBV18, the J call TRBJ2-1, with 13 bases identical to TRBD2. The CDR3 sequence is 19 residues long. V trimming: 2 bases; J trimming: 7 bases; junction bases outside the gene matches: 14. Germline V CDR1 and CDR2: KGHSH, LQKENI. The CDR3 here is CASSPTGLAGVKGSNEQFF. The CDR3, as DNA: TGTGCCAGCTCACCAACCGGACTAGCGGGGGTCAAAGGAAGTAATGAGCAGTTCTTC. The variable domain in full, with the rest retrieved from reference TRBV18 and TRBJ2-1, is NAGVMQNPRHLVRRRGQEARLRCSPMKGHSHVYWYRQLPEEGLKFMVYLQKENIIDESGMPKERFSAEFPKEGPSILRIQQVVRGDSAAYFCASSPTGLAGVKGSNEQFFGPGTRLTVL.

This chain connects TRBV19 to TRBJ1-2, with 8 bases fitting TRBD1. The germline gives CDR1 LNHDA, CDR2 SQIVND (reference sequence). V dropped 1 base and J dropped 4; count of bases not matched to a gene: 2. This CDR3 has 14 amino acids. CDR3 DNA sequence: TGTGCCAGTAGTATAGGGACAGGGCCCTATGGCTACACCTTC. Its translation is CASSIGTGPYGYTF.

The gene calls are TRBV7-9 and TRBJ2-3; weak D call: TRBD1 (5 bases). Deletions cut 6 bases from V and 0 bases from J, with 10 bases between. This CDR3 is 14 amino acids long. Germline CDR1 and CDR2: SEHNR and FQNEAQ (reference sequence). DNA of the CDR3: TGTGCCAGCAGGTGGGGCTCAAGCACAGATACGCAGTATTTT. It codes for CASRWGSSTDTQYF.

The DNA of the CDR3 is TGTGCCAGCAGCCGAAACAGGGGGCCCAATGAGCAGTTCTTC. The encoded protein is CASSRNRGPNEQFF. This sequence joins TRBV11-3 and TRBJ2-1; the match to TRBD1 covers 9 bases. Trimming removed 5 bases from V and 6 bases from J; junction bases left unmatched: 5. CDR3 length: 14 residues. Per the germline V gene, CDR1 is SGHNT and CDR2 is YENEEA.

The chain joins TRBV7-7 to TRBJ1-4, with 7 bases identical to TRBD1. The germline V gene has CDR1 SSHAT and CDR2 FNYEAQ (reference sequence). This CDR3 comprises 15 residues. V trimming: 5 bases; J trimming: 8 bases; junction bases outside the gene matches: 11. CDR3 amino acids: CASSQGTVGGEKLFF. As DNA, the CDR3 is TGTGCCAGCAGCCAGGGGACAGTGGGGGGAGAAAAACTGTTTTTT.

This chain joins TRBV9 and TRBJ2-7; 10 bases fit TRBD1. The CDR3 is made up of 13 amino acids. V lost 9 bases and J lost 3; bases outside the gene matches: 6. CDR1 is SGDLS and CDR2 is YYNGEE in the germline V gene. This CDR3 is CANDRDRGYEQYF. DNA of the CDR3: TGTGCCAACGACCGGGACAGGGGCTACGAGCAGTACTTC.

The gene calls are TRBV11-2 and TRBJ1-6; TRBD1 matches 9 bases. CDR1 and CDR2 from the germline V gene are SGHAT and FQNNGV. V trimming: 5 bases; J trimming: 9 bases; junction bases outside the gene matches: 5. The length of the CDR3 is 14 residues. The CDR3 bases are TGTGCCAGCAGCGTGGACAGGGGTGGTTCACCCCTCCACTTT. It yields the protein CASSVDRGGSPLHF.

This clone has only one observation. This sequence joins TRBV5-4 and TRBJ1-1; D unclear. Germline lookup yields CDR1 SGHNT and CDR2 YYREEE (reference sequence). V was clipped by 1 base and J by 4 bases, with 8 bases between them. This CDR3 is 13 amino acids long. The CDR3: CASSLPGTTEAFF. CDR3 in DNA: TGTGCCAGCAGCTTGCCGGGAACCACTGAAGCTTTCTTT.

The chain uses TRBV2 and TRBJ1-1; TRBD1 is a possible D gene (6 bases). V shed 6 bases and J shed 1 base, with 9 bases lying between them. In germline, CDR1 is SNHLY, CDR2 FYNNEI. The CDR3 runs to 13 residues. In DNA form, the CDR3 reads TGTGCCAGCAGAGCGACAGGGAACACTGAAGCTTTCTTT. Its protein product is CASRATGNTEAFF.

This sequence joins TRBV6-4 and TRBJ2-1, with 13 bases aligning to TRBD2. V was clipped by 5 bases and J by 5 bases; unmatched bases: 3. CDR1 is MRHNA, CDR2 SNTAGT, per germline. This CDR3 has 15 residues. The CDR3 DNA follows: TGTGCCAGCAGTCAACTAGCGGGGGGGGACAATGAGCAGTTCTTC. Protein sequence: CASSQLAGGDNEQFF.

The rearrangement links TRBV28 to TRBJ1-5, with TRBD1 matching 8 bases. There are 15 residues in the CDR3. Germline lookup yields CDR1 MDHEN and CDR2 SYDVKM. The junction had 11 bases not matched to a gene; V was cut back by 6 bases and J by 7 bases. DNA for the CDR3: TGTGCCAGCAGGCTCGGACAGGGTGAAGACCAGCCCCAGCATTTT. Protein: CASRLGQGEDQPQHF.

This chain links TRBV9 with TRBJ2-3; 7 bases line up with TRBD2. The germline V gene has CDR1 SGDLS and CDR2 YYNGEE. The CDR3 loop spans 13 amino acids. V dropped 4 bases and J dropped 5; count of bases not matched to a gene: 4. CDR3 coding DNA: TGTGCCAGCAGCCCGGGGGGAGGAGATACGCAGTATTTT. This translates into CASSPGGGDTQYF.

The chain links TRBV13 to TRBJ1-1, with 7 bases aligning to TRBD1. The trim removed 5 bases at V and 5 bases at J, leaving 8 bases unmatched. From germline, CDR1 is PRHDT and CDR2 FYEKMQ (reference sequence). The CDR3 is 14 residues long. The CDR3 nucleotides are TGTGCCAGCAGCCCTCGACAGGGAAAGACTGAAGCTTTCTTT. Amino acid sequence: CASSPRQGKTEAFF.

The chain combines TRBV28 with TRBJ1-5; tentatively, D is TRBD1 (5 bases). Between the trimmed V and J ends, which lost 3 bases and 0 bases, there was a span of 9 bases. Germline lookup yields CDR1 MDHEN and CDR2 SYDVKM. The CDR3 is 15 residues long. CDR3 sequence (DNA): TGTGCCAGCAGTTTGAAGGGGTATAGCAATCAGCCCCAGCATTTT. Its protein product is CASSLKGYSNQPQHF.

J is TRBJ1-4 and V is TRBV2; D remains ambiguous. CDR3 length: 14 residues. CDR1 and CDR2 (germline): SNHLY, FYNNEI. V was shortened by 6 bases and J by 5 bases, with 13 bases between the two germline ends. CDR3 sequence (DNA): TGTGCCAGCAGATCAGGAATGCTAAATGAAAAACTGTTTTTT. The encoded protein is CASRSGMLNEKLFF.

The chain is built from TRBV30 and TRBJ1-2; 8 bases align to TRBD1. The CDR3 covers 16 residues. Germline assignment: CDR1 GTSNPN and CDR2 SVGIG (reference sequence). Trimming took 5 bases from V and 3 from J; bases not matched to a gene: 14. The CDR3 protein is CAWVDREVSTHYGYTF. CDR3 DNA sequence: TGTGCCTGGGTGGACAGGGAAGTTTCTACTCACTATGGCTACACCTTC.

This chain uses TRBV29-1 with TRBJ2-5; TRBD2 is a possible D gene (6 bases). Germline assignment: CDR1 SQVTM and CDR2 ANQGSEA. V lost 7 bases to trimming and J lost 0 bases, with 21 bases between them. The CDR3 contains 16 residues. The CDR3 loop is CSAPDPRGTYQETQYF. For the CDR3, the DNA is TGCAGCGCCCCTGATCCCCGGGGGACCTACCAAGAGACCCAGTACTTC.

V and J are TRBV28 and TRBJ1-4, with D hard to call. The V gene's germline CDR1 is MDHEN and CDR2 SYDVKM. The ends were cut back, 3 bases at V and 5 bases at J, with 10 bases in the middle. CDR3 length equals 14 residues. The CDR3 DNA is TGTGCCAGCAGTTTGCGGAGACTGAATGAAAAACTGTTTTTT. The encoded protein is CASSLRRLNEKLFF.

The CDR3 region has the DNA TGTGCCAGCAGCTTAGAGCTCCAGGGGTCCGATGAAAAACTGTTTTTT. Encoded protein: CASSLELQGSDEKLFF. The chain links TRBV7-2 to TRBJ1-4; D possibly corresponds to TRBD1 (6 bases). The CDR3 totals 16 residues. The V and J ends lost 1 base and 6 bases respectively, with 15 bases between them. Looked up from germline, CDR1 is SGHTA and CDR2 is FQGNSA.

The J gene is TRBJ1-4, the V gene TRBV4-3; the D gene is possibly TRBD1 (5 bases). Germline V gene sequence: CDR1 LGHNA, CDR2 YSLEER. Trimming took off 1 base at V and 1 base at J, with 10 bases between the two ends. CDR3 length: 16 amino acids. The CDR3 here is CASSQGWRGTNEKLFF. CDR3 coding DNA: TGCGCCAGCAGCCAAGGATGGAGGGGAACTAATGAAAAACTGTTTTTT.

This rearrangement joins TRBV28 to TRBJ2-1; D gene uncertain. CDR3 size: 11 residues. Looked up from germline, CDR1 is MDHEN and CDR2 is SYDVKM. The ends were cut back, 2 bases at V and 8 bases at J, with 4 bases in the middle. CDR3: CASSLADEQFF. CDR3 DNA sequence: TGTGCCAGCAGTTTAGCGGATGAGCAGTTCTTC.

Here the CDR3 reads CASTYRGGTNEKLFF. Written as DNA, the CDR3 is TGTGCCAGCACCTACAGGGGAGGAACTAATGAAAAACTGTTTTTT. V usage is TRBV9 and J usage is TRBJ1-4, with 7 bases that match TRBD1. The CDR3 extends over 15 amino acids. Germline trimming cut 6 bases from V and 1 base from J; bases unmatched to any gene: 6. Germline CDR1 reads SGDLS; CDR2 reads YYNGEE.

J is TRBJ1-6 and V is TRBV6-1; perhaps TRBD1 as D (6 bases). This CDR3 region has 15 residues. Trimming took 3 bases from V and 6 from J, leaving 12 bases between them. The germline V gene has CDR1 MNHNS and CDR2 SASEGT. The CDR3 nucleotides read TGTGCCAGCAGTGATTGGGGCAGGGGTAATTCACCCCTCCACTTT. Its protein is CASSDWGRGNSPLHF.

The genes are TRBV6-1 and TRBJ1-2, with TRBD1 identical over 9 bases. V lost 3 bases and J lost 4; bases outside the gene matches: 3. The CDR3 has 14 residues. Germline V lookup: CDR1 MNHNS, CDR2 SASEGT. The CDR3 reads CASSDPGQGYGYTF. CDR3 DNA sequence: TGTGCCAGCAGTGACCCGGGACAGGGCTATGGCTACACCTTC.

This chain uses TRBV4-1 with TRBJ2-1; TRBD1 matches 8 bases. CDR3 length: 15 amino acids. V dropped 4 bases and J dropped 0; count of bases not matched to a gene: 2. Germline-derived CDR1 and CDR2 are MGHRA and YSYEKL. CDR3 protein: CASSLGQGSYNEQFF. CDR3 sequence (DNA): TGCGCCAGCAGCCTCGGACAGGGCTCCTACAATGAGCAGTTCTTC.

The V gene is TRBV6-5, the J gene TRBJ2-7; maybe TRBD1 (5 bases). V lost 7 bases and J 3 bases, leaving 19 bases between the germline ends. The V gene's germline CDR1 is MNHEY and CDR2 SVGAGI. The CDR3 sequence is 15 residues long. The CDR3: CASTSGRVGFYEQYF. The CDR3 DNA sequence: TGTGCCAGCACCTCGGGCAGGGTAGGATTCTACGAGCAGTACTTC.

This clone was counted a single time. V gene TRBV5-4 combines with J gene TRBJ1-1; D might be TRBD1 (6 bases). CDR1 SGHNT and CDR2 YYREEE come from the germline V gene (reference sequence). The CDR3 runs to 13 residues. V lost 6 bases and J lost 11, with 20 bases in between. CDR3 residues: CASTPGRGGIAFF. In DNA, the CDR3 is TGTGCCAGCACCCCTGGGAGAGGGGGAATCGCTTTCTTT. Filled out from reference TRBV5-4 and TRBJ1-1, the complete variable domain reads ETGVTQSPTHLIKTRGQQVTLRCSSQSGHNTVSWYQQALGQGPQFIFQYYREEENGRGNFPPRFSGLQFPNYSSELNVNALELDDSALYLCASTPGRGGIAFFGQGTRLTVV.

The rearrangement links TRBV4-2 to TRBJ2-5, with TRBD2 identical over 8 bases. J lost 11 bases, V lost 2 bases, and 4 bases had no gene match. The CDR3 runs 12 residues. Germline CDR1 LGHNA, CDR2 YNFKEQ. As DNA, the CDR3 is TGTGCCAGCAGCCAATCAGCGGGGGATCAGTACTTC. It yields the protein CASSQSAGDQYF.

This chain links TRBV19 with TRBJ1-5; 7 positions agree with TRBD1. Germline V lookup: CDR1 LNHDA, CDR2 SQIVND (reference sequence). CDR3 length equals 15 residues. Unmatched junction bases numbered 5, after V lost 3 bases and J lost 3 bases. This CDR3 reads CASSIDTGANQPQHF. The CDR3 DNA reads as TGTGCCAGTAGTATTGACACAGGGGCCAATCAGCCCCAGCATTTT.

The gene calls are TRBV7-9 and TRBJ2-7; D possibly corresponds to TRBD1 (5 bases). CDR3 length: 16 residues. Trimming took off 3 bases at V and 5 bases at J, with 20 bases between the two ends. CDR1 and CDR2 from the germline V gene are SEHNR and FQNEAQ (reference sequence). CDR3 sequence reads: CASSFGSGQGVHEQYF. CDR3 bases: TGTGCCAGCAGCTTCGGGTCTGGCCAGGGTGTCCACGAGCAGTACTTC.

This clone came up once. The chain couples TRBV2 to TRBJ1-1, with 7 bases aligning to TRBD1. The CDR3 contains 15 residues. V was clipped by 8 bases and J by 5 bases; unmatched bases: 14. CDR1 and CDR2 from the germline V gene are SNHLY and FYNNEI. CDR3 nucleotides: TGTGCCAGCGACGGAATAGGGGGCGATTTTACTGAAGCTTTCTTT. This sequence encodes CASDGIGGDFTEAFF.